The rows below give T cell receptor beta chains drawn from one sample of a study of shared clonotypes between healthy human individuals. TCRdb keeps only in-frame clones here, not all; method: immunoSEQ multiplex PCR. Among 2 million to 2.5 million clones, 85% to 95% were seen once, and the ten largest hold 0.37%. The material sequenced was naive CD4+ T cells from PBMCs. The receptors were sampled from a young man in good health. Some clones in this sample may be carry-over from other donors' samples. The CDR3 runs from the conserved cysteine through the conserved F or W. Each record gives: D gene, J gene, V gene, clone size, CDR3 protein, CDR3 DNA. The D gene is left open where the match is weak. The listing skips clone size in some rows; elsewhere it reads once, few, many or a size class.

D: -
J: TRBJ1-4
V: TRBV18
size: -
CDR3: CASSPPSTNEKLFF
DNA: TGTGCCAGCTCACCACCATCAACTAATGAAAAACTGTTTTTT

D: -
J: TRBJ1-1
V: TRBV27
size: -
CDR3: CASSSRVGTEAFF
DNA: TGTGCCAGCAGTTCGAGGGTGGGCACTGAAGCTTTCTTT

D: -
J: TRBJ1-2
V: TRBV6-4
size: few
CDR3: CASSAGDSYGYTF
DNA: TGTGCCAGCAGCGCAGGGGATTCGTATGGCTACACCTTC

D: TRBD2
J: TRBJ2-1
V: TRBV6-6
size: -
CDR3: CASVRSLAGYNEQFF
DNA: TGTGCCAGCGTCAGAAGTCTAGCGGGATACAATGAGCAGTTCTTC

D: -
J: TRBJ1-2
V: TRBV2
size: -
CDR3: CASSEEAHRSRYGYTF
DNA: TGTGCCAGCAGTGAAGAAGCGCACCGTTCTCGCTATGGCTACACCTTC

D: -
J: TRBJ2-3
V: TRBV6-8
size: -
CDR3: CASSYPPLRSADTQYF
DNA: TGTGCCAGCAGTTACCCCCCCCTAAGGAGCGCAGATACGCAGTATTTT

D: -
J: TRBJ2-7
V: TRBV9
size: -
CDR3: CASSPSEGTYEQYF
DNA: TGTGCCAGCAGCCCCTCCGAGGGTACCTACGAGCAGTACTTC

D: TRBD1
J: TRBJ1-1
V: TRBV19
size: -
CDR3: CASSRQGAAEAFF
DNA: TGTGCCAGTAGTAGACAGGGGGCTGCTGAAGCTTTCTTT

D: -
J: TRBJ1-1
V: TRBV19
size: few
CDR3: CASSIAGGGTEAFF
DNA: TGTGCCAGTAGTATAGCCGGGGGCGGCACTGAAGCTTTCTTT

D: -
J: TRBJ2-7
V: TRBV2
size: -
CDR3: CASSDGDATRDEQYF
DNA: TGTGCCAGCAGTGATGGGGACGCAACCCGGGACGAGCAGTACTTC

D: -
J: TRBJ2-2
V: TRBV28
size: -
CDR3: CASSWGSRERTGELFF
DNA: TGTGCCAGCAGTTGGGGGAGCAGGGAGAGAACCGGGGAGCTGTTTTTT

D: TRBD2
J: TRBJ2-7
V: TRBV5-1
size: -
CDR3: CASSWGLREVYEQYF
DNA: TGCGCCAGCAGCTGGGGGCTGCGGGAGGTGTACGAGCAGTACTTC

D: -
J: TRBJ2-7
V: TRBV15
size: -
CDR3: CATSRDNVWHLKYEQYF
DNA: TGTGCCACCAGCAGAGACAACGTTTGGCACCTAAAGTACGAGCAGTACTTC

D: TRBD1
J: TRBJ1-1
V: TRBV9
size: -
CDR3: CASSVTGANTEAFF
DNA: TGTGCCAGCAGCGTGACAGGGGCTAACACTGAAGCTTTCTTT

D: TRBD2
J: TRBJ2-1
V: TRBV5-1
size: -
CDR3: CASSQGTRNNEQFF
DNA: TGCGCCAGCAGCCAAGGGACTAGAAACAATGAGCAGTTCTTC

D: -
J: TRBJ1-4
V: TRBV28
size: -
CDR3: CASTLSAASNEKLFF
DNA: TGTGCCAGCACCTTGTCGGCCGCAAGTAATGAAAAACTGTTTTTT

D: TRBD1
J: TRBJ2-7
V: TRBV7-2
size: -
CDR3: CASSSRQGRNEQYF
DNA: TGTGCCAGCAGCTCCCGACAGGGTAGGAACGAGCAGTACTTC

D: TRBD2
J: TRBJ2-3
V: TRBV19
size: -
CDR3: CASRLAGVRSTDTQYF
DNA: TGTGCCAGTAGGCTAGCGGGAGTCCGTAGCACAGATACGCAGTATTTT

D: TRBD1
J: TRBJ1-4
V: TRBV18
size: -
CDR3: CASSLDAGTGAREKLFF
DNA: TGTGCCAGCTCCCTCGACGCCGGGACAGGGGCGCGTGAAAAACTGTTTTTT

D: -
J: TRBJ2-5
V: TRBV5-1
size: once
CDR3: CASSFASEETQYF
DNA: TGCGCCAGCAGCTTCGCTAGCGAAGAGACCCAGTACTTC

D: -
J: TRBJ1-2
V: TRBV20-1
size: few
CDR3: CSASNRYGYTF
DNA: TGCAGTGCTTCAAATCGCTATGGCTACACCTTC

D: TRBD1
J: TRBJ2-3
V: TRBV19
size: -
CDR3: CASSPRDRGSDTQYF
DNA: TGTGCCAGTAGTCCTCGGGACAGGGGTTCAGATACGCAGTATTTT

D: TRBD2
J: TRBJ2-3
V: TRBV5-1
size: -
CDR3: CASSPLPGRPSGRAEDTQYF
DNA: TGCGCCAGCAGCCCCCTGCCGGGGCGACCAAGCGGGAGGGCCGAAGATACGCAGTATTTT

D: -
J: TRBJ2-7
V: TRBV30
size: -
CDR3: CAFPRDPYEQYF
DNA: TGTGCCTTCCCACGGGACCCCTACGAGCAGTACTTC

D: -
J: TRBJ2-7
V: TRBV5-1
size: -
CDR3: CASSKGGRSSYEQYF
DNA: TGCGCCAGCAGTAAGGGGGGAAGGAGCTCCTACGAGCAGTACTTC

D: -
J: TRBJ1-2
V: TRBV28
size: -
CDR3: CASSLLARPNYGYTF
DNA: TGTGCCAGCAGTCTCTTGGCCAGGCCCAACTATGGCTACACCTTC

D: -
J: TRBJ2-3
V: TRBV9
size: once
CDR3: CASSPGGSTDTQYF
DNA: TGTGCCAGCAGCCCCGGTGGGAGCACAGATACGCAGTATTTT

D: -
J: TRBJ2-3
V: TRBV11-1
size: -
CDR3: CASSPTGGAVTDTQYF
DNA: TGTGCCAGCAGCCCCACCGGAGGGGCAGTAACAGATACGCAGTATTTT

D: TRBD2
J: TRBJ2-3
V: TRBV5-4
size: -
CDR3: CASSLTSGVGDTQYF
DNA: TGTGCCAGCAGCTTGACTAGCGGGGTGGGTGATACGCAGTATTTT

D: -
J: TRBJ2-3
V: TRBV28
size: -
CDR3: CASSLYAADTQYF
DNA: TGTGCCAGCAGTTTATACGCGGCAGATACGCAGTATTTT

D: TRBD2
J: TRBJ2-2
V: TRBV7-7
size: -
CDR3: CASSLEASGSLNTGELFF
DNA: TGTGCCAGCAGCTTAGAGGCTAGCGGGAGCCTTAACACCGGGGAGCTGTTTTTT

D: TRBD2
J: TRBJ2-1
V: TRBV11-3
size: -
CDR3: CASSSPSGPYNEQFF
DNA: TGTGCCAGCAGCTCACCTAGCGGACCCTACAATGAGCAGTTCTTC

D: -
J: TRBJ2-1
V: TRBV6-8
size: -
CDR3: CASSFNRDLYNEQFF
DNA: TGTGCCAGCAGTTTCAACCGGGACTTATACAATGAGCAGTTCTTC

D: -
J: TRBJ1-1
V: TRBV5-6
size: -
CDR3: CASSLTGPEAFF
DNA: TGTGCCAGCAGCTTGACTGGACCTGAAGCTTTCTTT

D: -
J: TRBJ1-4
V: TRBV9
size: -
CDR3: CASSPFLGNEKLFF
DNA: TGTGCCAGCAGCCCCTTTTTAGGGAATGAAAAACTGTTTTTT

D: TRBD2
J: TRBJ2-1
V: TRBV6-1
size: -
CDR3: CASTTSGSYNEQFF
DNA: TGTGCCAGTACGACTAGCGGGAGTTACAATGAGCAGTTCTTC

D: -
J: TRBJ2-7
V: TRBV9
size: once
CDR3: CASSPRGTHSYEQYF
DNA: TGTGCCAGCAGCCCCCGGGGGACACATTCCTACGAGCAGTACTTC

D: -
J: TRBJ1-4
V: TRBV15
size: few
CDR3: CATSRDWRKLFF
DNA: TGTGCCACCAGCAGAGATTGGCGAAAACTGTTTTTT

D: -
J: TRBJ2-2
V: TRBV5-1
size: -
CDR3: CASSLDGGRTGELFF
DNA: TGCGCCAGCAGCTTGGACGGGGGGCGCACCGGGGAGCTGTTTTTT

D: TRBD2
J: TRBJ2-3
V: TRBV18
size: -
CDR3: CASSPLAGSSTDTQYF
DNA: TGTGCCAGCTCACCGCTAGCGGGGTCTAGCACAGATACGCAGTATTTT

D: -
J: TRBJ1-5
V: TRBV2
size: -
CDR3: CASSLGNNQPQHF
DNA: TGTGCCAGCAGTTTGGGCAATAATCAGCCCCAGCATTTT

D: TRBD2
J: TRBJ2-2
V: TRBV5-1
size: -
CDR3: CASSLLAGSDTGELFF
DNA: TGCGCCAGCAGCTTGCTAGCGGGATCGGACACCGGGGAGCTGTTTTTT

D: TRBD1
J: TRBJ2-7
V: TRBV28
size: -
CDR3: CASSRPGQGGLEQYF
DNA: TGTGCCAGCAGCCGACCGGGACAGGGGGGCCTCGAGCAGTACTTC

D: TRBD1
J: TRBJ2-2
V: TRBV19
size: -
CDR3: CASSKGAAGELFF
DNA: TGTGCCAGTAGTAAGGGGGCGGCCGGGGAGCTGTTTTTT

D: TRBD2
J: TRBJ2-1
V: TRBV9
size: -
CDR3: CASSVGAGVFNEQFF
DNA: TGTGCCAGCAGCGTTGGGGCGGGAGTTTTCAATGAGCAGTTCTTC

D: -
J: TRBJ2-3
V: TRBV7-7
size: -
CDR3: CASSLGGTTDTQYF
DNA: TGTGCCAGCAGCTTAGGAGGGACCACAGATACGCAGTATTTT

D: -
J: TRBJ2-7
V: TRBV18
size: -
CDR3: CASSPQSRSSYEQYF
DNA: TGTGCCAGCTCACCACAGAGCAGGTCCTCCTACGAGCAGTACTTC

D: -
J: TRBJ2-7
V: TRBV5-1
size: -
CDR3: CASSLGPPAYEQYF
DNA: TGCGCCAGCAGCTTGGGGCCGCCAGCCTACGAGCAGTACTTC

D: -
J: TRBJ1-3
V: TRBV18
size: -
CDR3: CASSAGPQGNTIYF
DNA: TGTGCCAGCTCAGCGGGTCCCCAAGGAAACACCATATATTTT

D: TRBD1
J: TRBJ1-2
V: TRBV18
size: -
CDR3: CASSGGSGQNYGYTF
DNA: TGTGCCAGCTCAGGGGGGTCGGGACAGAACTATGGCTACACCTTC

D: -
J: TRBJ2-7
V: TRBV28
size: -
CDR3: CASRRDTSYEQYF
DNA: TGTGCCAGCAGGCGGGACACTTCCTACGAGCAGTACTTC

D: -
J: TRBJ2-1
V: TRBV29-1
size: -
CDR3: CSVEDPKGLSYNEQFF
DNA: TGCAGCGTTGAAGATCCCAAGGGGCTCTCCTACAATGAGCAGTTCTTC

D: -
J: TRBJ2-1
V: TRBV5-1
size: -
CDR3: CASSLDGYNEQFF
DNA: TGCGCCAGCAGCCTCGACGGATACAATGAGCAGTTCTTC

D: -
J: TRBJ2-7
V: TRBV28
size: -
CDR3: CASTPGSSYEQYF
DNA: TGTGCCAGCACCCCCGGCAGCTCCTACGAGCAGTACTTC

D: TRBD2
J: TRBJ2-1
V: TRBV6-1
size: -
CDR3: CASSPKGREREFF
DNA: TGTGCCAGCAGCCCTAAAGGGCGGGAGAGGGAGTTCTTC